This TCR beta chain stems from a study of T cells after yellow fever vaccination. Trimming left V 3 bases short and J 1 base short, with 16 bases between. The CDR3 is 16 residues long. Germline-derived CDR1 and CDR2 are SEHNR and FQNEAQ (reference sequence). In making TCR cDNA, 5'RACE template switching added a universal primer site and UMIs to it. TCRdb ran MiXCR on the 5' RACE reads and lists one entry per CDR3 protein. The sample has some 500,000 distinct CDR3 sequences; roughly 13% are singletons. This sequence joins TRBV7-9 and TRBJ2-7, with D possibly being TRBD1 (6 bases). The sequencing here drew on PBMCs, taken on the day of the yellow fever booster vaccination. This TCR derives from a man aged 25-45 years who received the YFV17D yellow fever vaccine. CDR3 coding DNA: TGTGCCAGCAGCTTCTGGGGGCGGACAGTGTCCTACGAGCAGTACTTC. This encodes CASSFWGRTVSYEQYF. The full variable domain, its missing parts supplied by reference TRBV7-9 and TRBJ2-7, is DTGVSQNPRHKITKRGQNVTFRCDPISEHNRLYWYRQTLGQGPEFLTYFQNEAQLEKSRLLSDRFSAERPKGSFSTLEIQRTEQGDSAMYLCASSFWGRTVSYEQYFGPGTRLTVT.